One sample yielded the 18 T cell receptor beta chains listed below, sequenced in a study of T-cell memory formation after mild COVID-19. TCRdb fed the 5' RACE reads into MiXCR, producing one record per CDR3 protein. This sample has about 130,000 distinct CDR3 sequences, with around 6.3% found just once. The specimen was PBMCs or a T cell subset sorted from them (not recorded which). These receptors were obtained from an adult woman who had mild COVID-19 (a few samples of this study predate the infection). Cell type and time point are not known.

This clonotype was observed a few times. This chain connects TRBV19 to TRBJ2-7, with D perhaps assigned TRBD1 or TRBD2 (5 bases each). Between the trimmed V and J ends, which lost 9 bases and 2 bases, there was a span of 20 bases. This CDR3 spans 15 amino acids. CDR1 and CDR2 from the germline V gene are LNHDA and SQIVND (reference sequence). This chain's CDR3 is CASSTLGDPPYEQYF. In DNA form, the CDR3 reads TGTGCCAGCTCCACCCTCGGGGACCCTCCCTACGAGCAGTACTTC.

The chain is built from TRBV4-3 and TRBJ1-1; 7 bases align to TRBD1. Germline assignment: CDR1 LGHNA and CDR2 YSLEER. This CDR3 spans 17 amino acids. With 0 bases clipped from V and 3 bases from J, the junction kept 10 bases outside the gene matches. This CDR3 is CASSQDAIQGQHTEAFF. In nucleotides, the CDR3 is TGCGCCAGCAGCCAAGACGCGATACAGGGACAGCACACTGAAGCTTTCTTT.

The chain combines TRBV11-3 with TRBJ2-1; TRBD1 matches 9 bases. Per germline, CDR1 SGHNT and CDR2 YENEEA. The junction had 3 bases not matched to a gene; V was cut back by 0 bases and J by 12 bases. The CDR3 is 13 amino acids. The DNA of the CDR3 is TGTGCCAGCAGCTTAGATGTGACAGGGGGGCAGTTCTTC. Its protein product is CASSLDVTGGQFF.

This clonotype was seen only a few times. The chain recombines TRBV24-1 with TRBJ2-3; TRBD2 might be the D (7 bases). V was pared by 6 bases and J by 4 bases, with 10 bases between. The length of the CDR3 is 13 residues. Germline V lookup: CDR1 KGHDR, CDR2 SFDVKD. The CDR3 DNA sequence: TGTGCCACCAGTCGGGGGGCCTCAGATACGCAGTATTTT. This codes for CATSRGASDTQYF.

The V call is TRBV20-1, the J call TRBJ1-5, with TRBD1 identical over 12 bases. Germline CDR1 is DFQATT and CDR2 is SNEGSKA (reference sequence). Germline trimming cut 6 bases from V and 6 bases from J; bases unmatched to any gene: 6. The CDR3 totals 14 residues. The CDR3 nucleotides are TGCAGTGCGGGGGACAGGGGGCGCTTTCAGCCCCAGCATTTT. It yields the protein CSAGDRGRFQPQHF.

In this sample, this clonotype turned up a few times. The junction shows a germline mismatch at one end, possibly a read error. V gene TRBV7-7 combines with J gene TRBJ2-2; 9 positions agree with TRBD2. CDR1 is SSHAT, CDR2 FNYEAQ, per germline (reference sequence). The CDR3 spans 14 residues. The CDR3 region has the DNA TGTGCTAGCAGCTGGACTAGCGACACCGGGGAGCTGTTTTTT. Protein sequence: CASSWTSDTGELFF.

This clonotype was observed at least ten times. V and J are TRBV11-1 and TRBJ2-1; 12 bases agree with TRBD1. The V gene end was trimmed by 4 bases and the J gene end by 10 bases; junction bases not matched to a gene: 5. This CDR3 is 14 amino acids long. Germline assignment: CDR1 SGHAT and CDR2 FQDESV (reference sequence). The CDR3 nucleotides are TGTGCCAGCAGCTCGGGACAGGGGGCCCGGGAGCAGTTCTTC. Its translation: CASSSGQGAREQFF.

This clonotype has more than one count but fewer than ten. The V gene is TRBV10-3, the J gene TRBJ2-7; 7 nucleotides match TRBD1. Germline lookup yields CDR1 ENHRY and CDR2 SYGVKD. After removal of 4 bases from V and 2 bases from J, the junction contained 11 bases not matched to a gene. The CDR3 is 16 residues long. The CDR3 is CAISGGRQGFTYEQYF. The CDR3 bases are TGTGCCATCAGTGGGGGAAGACAGGGATTCACCTACGAGCAGTACTTC.

This clonotype was counted many times. The rearrangement joins TRBV12-3 or TRBV12-4 to TRBJ1-1; a possible D gene is TRBD1 (6 bases). The CDR3 consists of 15 residues. Deletions cut 6 bases from V and 5 bases from J, with 19 bases between. CDR3 residues: CASRPRRGEATEAFF. The CDR3 coding sequence is TGTGCCAGCAGGCCCAGAAGGGGGGAGGCGACTGAAGCTTTCTTT.

This clonotype was seen a handful of times. This chain uses TRBV3-1 with TRBJ2-6, with a possible D match to TRBD1 (6 bases). CDR1 is LGHDT and CDR2 is YNNKEL in the germline V gene (reference sequence). Trimming took 7 bases from V and 2 from J, leaving 12 bases between them. The CDR3 runs to 15 residues. As DNA, the CDR3 is TGTGCCAGCAACCAGGCAGGGGCTGGGGCCAACGTCCTGACTTTC. Amino acids: CASNQAGAGANVLTF. The full variable domain, completed using reference TRBV3-1 and TRBJ2-6, is DTAVSQTPKYLVTQMGNDKSIKCEQNLGHDTMYWYKQDSKKFLKIMFSYNNKELIINETVPNRFSPKSPDKAHLNLHINSLELGDSAVYFCASNQAGAGANVLTFGAGSRLTVL.

This chain uses TRBV5-1 with TRBJ1-3; D is unclear. Per the germline V gene, CDR1 is SGHRS and CDR2 is YFSETQ. V was clipped by 5 bases and J by 3 bases, with 12 bases between them. The CDR3 spans 14 residues. This CDR3 is CASRPGGSGNTIYF. DNA for the CDR3: TGCGCCAGCAGACCGGGAGGGAGTGGAAACACCATATATTTT. The complete variable domain, with remaining parts taken from reference TRBV5-1 and TRBJ1-3, reads KAGVTQTPRYLIKTRGQQVTLSCSPISGHRSVSWYQQTPGQGLQFLFEYFSETQRNKGNFPGRFSGRQFSNSRSEMNVSTLELGDSALYLCASRPGGSGNTIYFGEGSWLTVV.

This clonotype was seen a handful of times. The chain has TRBV10-3 and TRBJ2-3; D is perhaps TRBD1 or TRBD2 (5 bases each). The CDR3 loop spans 16 amino acids. Between the trimmed V and J ends, which lost 4 bases and 6 bases, there was a span of 20 bases. CDR1 and CDR2 from the germline V gene are ENHRY and SYGVKD. The DNA for the CDR3 is TGTGCCATCAGTGGGATCGGACTTAAGAGGGGTGATACGCAGTATTTT. Its protein product is CAISGIGLKRGDTQYF.

The chain couples TRBV30 to TRBJ2-7; the D gene is possibly TRBD1 (6 bases). The CDR3 runs 24 residues. Trimming cost V 1 base and J 2 bases, with 42 bases left between them. The germline V gene encodes CDR1 GTSNPN and CDR2 SVGIG (reference sequence). The CDR3 DNA reads TGTGCCTGGAGTGCACTGGGCCTAAGACCTCGTGACAGGAACACCCGAAATTCGCCCTACGAGCAGTACTTC. It is translated as CAWSALGLRPRDRNTRNSPYEQYF.

This clonotype has at least ten counts. The chain joins TRBV5-5 to TRBJ2-7; 9 bases match TRBD2. The ends lost 5 bases at V and 1 base at J; junction bases unmatched: 13. This CDR3 is built from 17 residues. The germline CDR1 and CDR2 sequences are SGHKS and YYEKEE (reference sequence). Here the CDR3 reads CASRRIAGAMKSYEQYF. CDR3 in DNA: TGTGCCAGCAGAAGAATAGCGGGGGCCATGAAGTCCTACGAGCAGTACTTC.

Only a few counts were recorded for this clonotype. V gene TRBV3-1 combines with J gene TRBJ2-7, with D unclear. This CDR3 has 15 residues. Trimming removed 1 base from V and 3 bases from J, with 13 bases in between. Germline loops: CDR1 LGHDT, CDR2 YNNKEL (reference sequence). Here the CDR3 reads CASSQAATRSYEQYF. The DNA of the CDR3 is TGTGCCAGCAGCCAAGCAGCGACCCGCAGCTACGAGCAGTACTTC.

This clonotype was counted between two and nine times. The V call is TRBV27, the J call TRBJ2-6, with D perhaps TRBD1 or TRBD2 (5 bases each). Germline V lookup: CDR1 MNHEY, CDR2 SMNVEV (reference sequence). The CDR3 runs 17 residues. Trimming stripped 4 bases from V and 0 bases from J, with 13 bases between. The CDR3 coding sequence is TGTGCCAGCAGTTGGGACGGTGGGGTCTCTGGGGCCAACGTCCTGACTTTC. Protein product: CASSWDGGVSGANVLTF.

There are a few counts of this clonotype. The chain uses TRBV7-3 and TRBJ2-3; D could derive from TRBD1 or TRBD2 (5 bases each). The length of the CDR3 is 15 residues. Germline values: CDR1 SGHTA, CDR2 FQGTGA. The V end lost 3 bases, the J end lost 0 bases, and 10 bases lay between the germline ends. CDR3 residues: CASSFGDGSTDTQYF. CDR3 coding DNA: TGTGCCAGCAGCTTCGGGGACGGGAGCACAGATACGCAGTATTTT.

This clonotype showed up just a few times. The chain is built from TRBV30 and TRBJ1-1; tentative D call: TRBD1 (5 bases). This CDR3 spans 14 amino acids. Germline values: CDR1 GTSNPN, CDR2 SVGIG (reference sequence). The V and J ends lost 3 bases and 4 bases respectively, with 15 bases between them. In DNA, the CDR3 is TGTGCCTGGAGCTCAGGGCGCTTGGTCACTGAAGCTTTCTTT. Its protein is CAWSSGRLVTEAFF. Together with reference TRBV30 and TRBJ1-1, the CDR3 gives the full variable domain: SQTIHQWPATLVQPVGSPLSLECTVEGTSNPNLYWYRQAAGRGLQLLFYSVGIGQISSEVPQNLSASRPQDRQFILSSKKLLLSDSGFYLCAWSSGRLVTEAFFGQGTRLTVV.